The entry that follows covers one T cell receptor beta chain sequence. This CDR3 has 14 residues. CDR1 and CDR2 from the germline V gene are SEHNR and FQNEAQ (reference sequence). Losses at the gene ends were 0 bases for V and 5 bases for J; bases not matched to a gene: 3. A single record per CDR3 protein comes from TCRdb applying MiXCR to the PCR reads. The sample has approximately 12,000 distinct CDR3 sequences, 54% seen once. This specimen comes from a study of tumor-infiltrating lymphocytes in oesophageal squamous cell carcinoma. The specimen was esophageal tumor tissue. The chain is built from TRBV7-9 and TRBJ2-5, with TRBD1 matching over 7 bases. This clonotype was sampled from a male donor with esophageal squamous cell carcinoma. The CDR3 DNA is TGTGCCAGCAGCTTAGCCGGGACAGACGAGACCCAGTACTTC. Translated, it gives CASSLAGTDETQYF.